One T cell receptor (beta chain) is described in this entry. The data are from a study of follicular helper T cells after annual influenza vaccination. Whole-study context: Some donors were sampled over the 2013-2014, 2014-2015 and 2015-2016 vaccinations.

Sequencing used immunoSEQ multiplex PCR; TCRdb keeps in-frame clones, though not all of them. The sample includes 8,500 to 11,000 clones, approximately 87% seen only once; the top ten take about 0.4%. Time point meaning: 2015-2016 season, 7 days after influenza vaccination. The V gene's germline CDR1 is SEHNR and CDR2 FQNEAQ (reference sequence). This CDR3 has 16 amino acids. V was pared by 2 bases and J by 4 bases, with 17 bases between. J is TRBJ2-5 and V is TRBV7-9, with TRBD2 as a possible D gene (7 bases). The specimen was CXCR5- memory CD4+ T cells sorted from blood, collected 7 days after influenza vaccination. The receptor was derived from an adult who received the influenza vaccine. The CDR3 DNA reads as TGTGCCAGCAGCTTACCTGCTGGGGGGGCGGGAGAGACCCAGTACTTC. It yields the protein CASSLPAGGAGETQYF. Full variable domain (missing parts from reference TRBV7-9 and TRBJ2-5): DTGVSQNPRHKITKRGQNVTFRCDPISEHNRLYWYRQTLGQGPEFLTYFQNEAQLEKSRLLSDRFSAERPKGSFSTLEIQRTEQGDSAMYLCASSLPAGGAGETQYFGPGTRLLVL.